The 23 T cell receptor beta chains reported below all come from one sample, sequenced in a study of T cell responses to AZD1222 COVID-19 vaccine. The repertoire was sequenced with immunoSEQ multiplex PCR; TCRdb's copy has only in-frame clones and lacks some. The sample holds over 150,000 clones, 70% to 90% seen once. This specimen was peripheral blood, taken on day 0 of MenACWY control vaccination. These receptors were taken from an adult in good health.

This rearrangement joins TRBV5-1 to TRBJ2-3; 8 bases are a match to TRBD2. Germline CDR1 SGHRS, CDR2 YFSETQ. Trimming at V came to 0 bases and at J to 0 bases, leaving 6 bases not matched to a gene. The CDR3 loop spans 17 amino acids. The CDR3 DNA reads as TGCGCCAGCAGCTTGGGGGTGTCTAGCGGGAGCACAGATACGCAGTATTTT. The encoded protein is CASSLGVSSGSTDTQYF.

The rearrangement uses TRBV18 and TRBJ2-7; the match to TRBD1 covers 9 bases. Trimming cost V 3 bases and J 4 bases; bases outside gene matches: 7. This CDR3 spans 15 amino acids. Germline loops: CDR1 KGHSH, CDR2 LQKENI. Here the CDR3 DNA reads TGTGCCAGCTCACCCTCGGGACAGGGAGGATACGAGCAGTACGTC. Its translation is CASSPSGQGGYEQYV.

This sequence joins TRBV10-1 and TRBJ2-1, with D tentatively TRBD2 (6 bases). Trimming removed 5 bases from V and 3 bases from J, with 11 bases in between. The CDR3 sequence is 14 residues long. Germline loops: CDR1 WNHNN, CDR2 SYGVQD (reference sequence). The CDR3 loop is CASSTGLIYNEQFF. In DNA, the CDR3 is TGCGCCAGCAGTACGGGACTTATCTACAATGAGCAGTTCTTC.

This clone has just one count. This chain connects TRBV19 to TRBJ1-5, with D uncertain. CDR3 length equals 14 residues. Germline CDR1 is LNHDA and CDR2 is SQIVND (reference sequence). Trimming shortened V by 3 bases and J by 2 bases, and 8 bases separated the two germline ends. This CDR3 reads CASSIETGNQPQHF. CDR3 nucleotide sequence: TGTGCCAGTAGTATTGAAACAGGCAATCAGCCCCAGCATTTT.

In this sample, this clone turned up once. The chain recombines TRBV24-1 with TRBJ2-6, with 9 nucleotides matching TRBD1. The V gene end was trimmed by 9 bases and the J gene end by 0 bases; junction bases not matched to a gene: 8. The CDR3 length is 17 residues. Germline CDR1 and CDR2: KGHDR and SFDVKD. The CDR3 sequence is CATQGTGPSSGANVLTF. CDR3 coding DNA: TGTGCCACCCAGGGGACAGGGCCCAGCTCTGGGGCCAACGTCCTGACTTTC.

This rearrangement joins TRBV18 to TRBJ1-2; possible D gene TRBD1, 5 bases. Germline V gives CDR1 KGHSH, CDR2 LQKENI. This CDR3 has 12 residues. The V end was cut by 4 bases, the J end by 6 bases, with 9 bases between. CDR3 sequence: CASSLRGDGYTF. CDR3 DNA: TGTGCCAGCTCACTCCGAGGGGATGGCTACACCTTC.

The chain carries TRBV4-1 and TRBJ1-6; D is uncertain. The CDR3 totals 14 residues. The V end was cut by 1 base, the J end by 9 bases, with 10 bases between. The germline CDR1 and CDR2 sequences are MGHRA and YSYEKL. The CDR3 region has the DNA TGCGCCAGCAGCCAAGTTGCGAGGGTTTCACCCCTCCACTTT. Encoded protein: CASSQVARVSPLHF.

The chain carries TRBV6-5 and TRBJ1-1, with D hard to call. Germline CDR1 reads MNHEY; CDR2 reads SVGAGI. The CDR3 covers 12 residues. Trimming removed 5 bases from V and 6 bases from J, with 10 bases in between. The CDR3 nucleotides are TGTGCCAGCAGTCCCCCCGGGCCTGAAGCTTTCTTT. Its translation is CASSPPGPEAFF.

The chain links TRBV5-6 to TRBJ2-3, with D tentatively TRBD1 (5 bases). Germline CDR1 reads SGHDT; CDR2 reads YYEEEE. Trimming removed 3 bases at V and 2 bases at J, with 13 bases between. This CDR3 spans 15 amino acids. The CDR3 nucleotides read TGTGCCAGCAGCTACCAGGGAAGATACACAGATACGCAGTATTTT. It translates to CASSYQGRYTDTQYF.

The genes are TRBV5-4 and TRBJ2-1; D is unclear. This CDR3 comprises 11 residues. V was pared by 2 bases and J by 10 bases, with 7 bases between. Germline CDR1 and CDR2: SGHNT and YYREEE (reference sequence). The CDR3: CASSFHQEQFF. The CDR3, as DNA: TGTGCCAGCAGCTTTCACCAGGAGCAGTTCTTC.

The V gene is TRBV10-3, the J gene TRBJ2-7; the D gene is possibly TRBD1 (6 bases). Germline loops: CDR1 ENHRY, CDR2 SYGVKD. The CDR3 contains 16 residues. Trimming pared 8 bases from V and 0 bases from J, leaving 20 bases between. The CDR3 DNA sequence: TGTGCCATCTCCCTGGGGGCCCTGATTAGCTCCTACGAGCAGTACTTC. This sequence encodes CAISLGALISSYEQYF.

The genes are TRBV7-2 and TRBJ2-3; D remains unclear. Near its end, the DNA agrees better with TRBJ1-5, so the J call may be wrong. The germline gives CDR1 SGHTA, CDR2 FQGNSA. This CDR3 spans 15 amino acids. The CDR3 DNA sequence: TGTGCCAGCAGCTTAGTTGCGGGTGTGCCAGATACGCAGCATTTT. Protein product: CASSLVAGVPDTQHF.

The chain's CDR3 is CASSDGDTTNYGYTF. The CDR3 DNA is TGCGCCAGCAGCGACGGGGACACCACTAACTATGGCTACACCTTC. The chain joins TRBV5-1 to TRBJ1-2, with D maybe TRBD1 (6 bases). The CDR3 length is 15 residues. Deletions cut 4 bases from V and 0 bases from J, with 13 bases between. The V gene's germline CDR1 is SGHRS and CDR2 YFSETQ. Using reference TRBV5-1 and TRBJ1-2 for the parts outside the CDR3, the full variable domain is KAGVTQTPRYLIKTRGQQVTLSCSPISGHRSVSWYQQTPGQGLQFLFEYFSETQRNKGNFPGRFSGRQFSNSRSEMNVSTLELGDSALYLCASSDGDTTNYGYTFGSGTRLTVV.

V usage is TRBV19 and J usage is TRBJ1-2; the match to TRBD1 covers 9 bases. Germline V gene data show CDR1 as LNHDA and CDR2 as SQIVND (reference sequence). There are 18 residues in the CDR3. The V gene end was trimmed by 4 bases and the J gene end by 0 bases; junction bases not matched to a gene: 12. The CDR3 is CASSTDRGSSSANYGYTF. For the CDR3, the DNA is TGTGCCAGTAGTACGGACAGGGGAAGTTCCTCGGCTAACTATGGCTACACCTTC.

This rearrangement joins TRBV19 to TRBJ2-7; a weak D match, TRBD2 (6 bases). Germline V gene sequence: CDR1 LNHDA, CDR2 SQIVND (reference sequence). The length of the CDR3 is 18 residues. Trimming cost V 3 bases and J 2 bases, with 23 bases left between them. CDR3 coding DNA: TGTGCCAGTAGTATTTCTCCCCTAGGGTGGGAGGAGCCCTACGAGCAGTACTTC. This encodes CASSISPLGWEEPYEQYF.

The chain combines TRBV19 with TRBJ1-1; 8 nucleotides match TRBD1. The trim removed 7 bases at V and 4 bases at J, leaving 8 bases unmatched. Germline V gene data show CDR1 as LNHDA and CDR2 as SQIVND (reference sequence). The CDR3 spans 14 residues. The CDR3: CASTGGRGPTEAFF. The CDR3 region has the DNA TGTGCCAGTACCGGCGGCAGGGGGCCCACTGAAGCTTTCTTT.

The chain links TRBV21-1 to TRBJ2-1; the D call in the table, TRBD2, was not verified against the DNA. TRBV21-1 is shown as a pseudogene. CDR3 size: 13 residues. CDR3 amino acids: CASSKGTLNEQFF. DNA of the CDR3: TGTGCCAGCAGCAAAGGGACTCTGAATGAGCAGTTCTTC.

The CDR3 loop is CASSFSSGSTDTQYF. The DNA of the CDR3 is TGTGCCAGCAGCTTCTCTAGCGGGAGCACAGATACGCAGTATTTT. The rearrangement links TRBV5-4 to TRBJ2-3, with 8 bases aligning to TRBD2. CDR1 and CDR2 from the germline V gene are SGHNT and YYREEE (reference sequence). V shed 2 bases, J shed 0 bases, and the junction held 2 bases outside the gene matches. The CDR3 is 15 residues long.

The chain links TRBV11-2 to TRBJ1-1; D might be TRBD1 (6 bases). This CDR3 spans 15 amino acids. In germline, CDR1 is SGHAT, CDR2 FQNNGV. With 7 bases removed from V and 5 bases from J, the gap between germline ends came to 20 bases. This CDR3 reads CASKGVRGLGTEAFF. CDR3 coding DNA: TGTGCCAGCAAGGGGGTGAGGGGACTCGGGACTGAAGCTTTCTTT.

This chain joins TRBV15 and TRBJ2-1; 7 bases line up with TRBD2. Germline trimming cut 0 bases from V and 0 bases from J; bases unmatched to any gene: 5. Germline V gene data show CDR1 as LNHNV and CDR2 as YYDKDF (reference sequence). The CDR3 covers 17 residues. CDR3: CATSRDGGVSSYNEQFF. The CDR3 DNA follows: TGTGCCACCAGCAGAGATGGGGGGGTTAGCTCCTACAATGAGCAGTTCTTC.

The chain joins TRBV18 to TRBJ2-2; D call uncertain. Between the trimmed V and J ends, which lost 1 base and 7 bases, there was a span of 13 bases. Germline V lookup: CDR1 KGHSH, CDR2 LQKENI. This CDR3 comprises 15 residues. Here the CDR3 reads CASSPRRALSGELFF. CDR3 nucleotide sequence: TGTGCCAGCTCACCACGAAGAGCCCTTAGCGGGGAGCTGTTTTTT.

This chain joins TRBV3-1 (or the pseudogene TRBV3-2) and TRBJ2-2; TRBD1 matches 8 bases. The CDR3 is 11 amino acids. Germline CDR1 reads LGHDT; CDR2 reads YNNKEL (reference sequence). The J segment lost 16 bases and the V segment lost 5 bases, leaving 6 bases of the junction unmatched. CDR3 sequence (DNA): TGTGCCAGCAGCGGACAGGGACCGCGGTTTTTT. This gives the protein CASSGQGPRFF.

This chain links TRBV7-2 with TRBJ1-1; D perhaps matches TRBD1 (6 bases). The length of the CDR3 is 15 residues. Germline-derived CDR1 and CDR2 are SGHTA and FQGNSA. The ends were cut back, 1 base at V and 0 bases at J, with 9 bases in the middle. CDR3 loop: CASSLGQGMNTEAFF. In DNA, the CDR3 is TGTGCCAGCAGCTTAGGTCAGGGGATGAACACTGAAGCTTTCTTT.